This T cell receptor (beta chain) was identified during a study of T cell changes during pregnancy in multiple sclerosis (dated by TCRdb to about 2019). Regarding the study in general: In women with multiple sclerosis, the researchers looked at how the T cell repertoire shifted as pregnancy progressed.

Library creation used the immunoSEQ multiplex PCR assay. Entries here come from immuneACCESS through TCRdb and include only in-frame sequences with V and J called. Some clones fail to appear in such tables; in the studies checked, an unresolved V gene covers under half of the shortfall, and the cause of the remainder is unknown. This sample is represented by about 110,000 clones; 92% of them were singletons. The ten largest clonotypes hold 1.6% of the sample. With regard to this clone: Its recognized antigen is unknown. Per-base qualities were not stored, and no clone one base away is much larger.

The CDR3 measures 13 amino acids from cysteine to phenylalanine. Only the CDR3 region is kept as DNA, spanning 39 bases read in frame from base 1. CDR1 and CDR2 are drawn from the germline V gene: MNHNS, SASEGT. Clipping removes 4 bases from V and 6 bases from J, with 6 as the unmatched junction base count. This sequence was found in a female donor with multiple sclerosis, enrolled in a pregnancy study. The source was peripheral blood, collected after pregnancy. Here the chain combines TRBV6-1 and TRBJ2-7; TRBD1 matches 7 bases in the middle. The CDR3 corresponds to CASSGTGVSEQYF. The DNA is TGTGCCAGCAGTGGAACAGGGGTGAGCGAGCAGTACTTC.